This T cell receptor beta chain came from a study of early T cells in non-severe SARS-CoV-2 infection. About the study: RNA in bulk from unsorted whole blood was sequenced, and chains were unpaired. The study's findings and limits: Anti-spike CD8 responses were favored by VDJdb matching, which missed private and CD4 specificities.

Individual cDNA molecules received unique molecular identifiers. TCRdb redid the calling of the 5' RACE reads with MiXCR, one entry per CDR3 protein. The sample includes about 83,000 distinct CDR3 sequences, more than 12% of them seen just once. As concerns this clonotype: Its antigen is still unknown.

Germline V gene lookup returns CDR1 DFQATT and CDR2 SNEGSKA (reference sequence). Unmatched junction bases numbered 8, after V lost 6 bases and J lost 6 bases. This CDR3 spans 12 amino acids. The sample consisted of whole blood. This chain connects TRBV20-1 to TRBJ2-7; 7 nucleotides align to TRBD1. This receptor was obtained from an adult who was a healthcare worker with PCR-confirmed SARS-CoV-2 infection or an uninfected control (not recorded which). As DNA, the CDR3 is TGCAGTGCAACCGGGACAGCTACCGAGCAGTACTTC. It specifies CSATGTATEQYF.